This T cell receptor (beta chain) emerged from a study of cytomegalovirus exposure and HLA in healthy donors. Trimming shortened V by 0 bases and J by 4 bases, and 18 bases separated the two germline ends. This CDR3 is 18 amino acids long. CDR1 is MNHNS and CDR2 is SASEGT in the germline V gene. The PCR made use of 60 Vbeta and 13 Jbeta primers. Sequenced by immunoSEQ multiplex PCR; TCRdb stores in-frame clones only, minus some. The data contain about 71,000 clones, 70% of them singletons. This receptor was taken from a woman between 50 and 59 years old in good health and CMV-seropositive. Sequenced sample: PBMCs. This chain uses TRBV6-1 with TRBJ1-4; tentative D call: TRBD1 (6 bases). The CDR3 region is CASSEAWGGRGSNEKLFF. The CDR3 coding sequence is TGTGCCAGCAGTGAAGCGTGGGGGGGGCGAGGTAGTAATGAAAAACTGTTTTTT.